The text below deals with one T cell receptor beta chain. This sample is part of a study of cytomegalovirus exposure and HLA in healthy donors. There are 10 residues in the CDR3. Germline V CDR1 and CDR2: SQVTM, ANQGSEA. The V end was cut by 7 bases, the J end by 6 bases, with 9 bases between. 60 Vbeta and 13 Jbeta primers were used in PCR. The repertoire was sequenced with immunoSEQ multiplex PCR; TCRdb's copy has only in-frame clones and lacks some. The table lists around 300,000 clones, around two thirds of them singletons. The J gene is TRBJ1-1, the V gene TRBV29-1; the D is unclear. Sequenced material: PBMCs. The receptor was isolated from a female donor in good health and CMV-seronegative. The CDR3 DNA reads TGCAGCGCAAGAACAGCTGAAGCTTTCTTT. Translating gives CSARTAEAFF.